This is a list of T cell receptor beta chains from one sample in a study of blood T cells in healthy people across ages. TCRdb reprocessed the 5' RACE reads via MiXCR and lists one record per CDR3 protein. The data contain more than 650,000 distinct CDR3 sequences, roughly 24% of them singletons. The same sample was also studied in work on T cells of mothers and their children.

The sample consisted of blood. These receptors all come from a boy younger than 18 in good health. The CDR3 runs from the conserved cysteine through the conserved F or W. The order of the fields is J gene, V gene, clone size, D gene, CDR3 DNA, CDR3 protein. D genes are given only for firm matches. For some rows the clone size is stated as once, few or many, or as a class when expanded; others skip it.

TRBJ2-2,TRBV5-1,few,TRBD2,TGCGTCAGCAGCGGGACCTTTACCGGGGAGCTGTTTTTT,CVSSGTFTGELFF
TRBJ2-7,TRBV7-6,few,TRBD1,TGTGCCAGCAGCTTAGCAGGGGGACAGGGTTGGTTCTCCTACGAGCAGTACTTC,CASSLAGGQGWFSYEQYF
TRBJ2-5,TRBV10-1,-,TRBD2,TGCGCCAGCAGTGACGCGGCTAGCGGGGGAGAGACCCAGTACTTC,CASSDAASGGETQYF
TRBJ1-1,TRBV30,few,-,TGTGCCTGGGCCACTGGCTACGTGACTGAAGCTTTCTTT,CAWATGYVTEAFF
TRBJ1-1,TRBV25-1,-,-,TGTGCCAGCAGTCTCTACGGAGGAACTGAAGCTTTCTTT,CASSLYGGTEAFF
TRBJ2-4,TRBV28,-,-,TGTGCCAGCAGTTTAAGGAAGGCCATTCAGTACTTC,CASSLRKAIQYF
TRBJ1-6,TRBV2,few,-,TGTGCCAGCAGTGAAGAGCAGGGTGGGAATTCACCCCTCCACTTT,CASSEEQGGNSPLHF
TRBJ2-7,TRBV7-6,-,-,TGTGCCAGCAGCTTAGAAAGTGAGGGCTACGAGCAGTACTTC,CASSLESEGYEQYF
TRBJ1-6,TRBV6-5,few,TRBD1,TGTGCCAGCAGCCCTCCCGGACAGGGGTATTCACCCCTCCACTTT,CASSPPGQGYSPLHF
TRBJ2-2,TRBV6-1,-,-,TGTGCCAGCGCCCGGGCCTCCGGGCGGAACACCGGGGAGCTGTTTTTT,CASARASGRNTGELFF
TRBJ2-7,TRBV5-1,-,-,TGCGCCAGCAGTCTGGGTACCGGGGCGCTCAACGAGCAGTACTTC,CASSLGTGALNEQYF
TRBJ2-2,TRBV7-6,few,-,TGTGCCAGCAGCTTAGGACTCCTAGAGGGGGAGCTGTTTTTT,CASSLGLLEGELFF
TRBJ2-7,TRBV7-7,once,TRBD2,TGTGCTAGCAGCTTAGCCGCGGGGGGGCTGTACGAGCAGTACTTC,CASSLAAGGLYEQYF
TRBJ1-4,TRBV12-3/TRBV12-4,-,-,TGTGCCAGCATGAAGGCGGAAAAACTGTTTTTT,CASMKAEKLFF
TRBJ2-3,TRBV5-1,-,TRBD2,TGCGCCAGCAGCCCCCGACTAGCGGGGGGTACTAGCACAGATACGCAGTATTTT,CASSPRLAGGTSTDTQYF
TRBJ1-1,TRBV9,few,-,TGTGCCAGCAGCTACAGGGTTGCGGACACTGAAGCTTTCTTT,CASSYRVADTEAFF
TRBJ1-4,TRBV27,-,-,TGTGCCAGCGGCCCCAACAGGAGCCAACTGTTTTTT,CASGPNRSQLFF
TRBJ1-2,TRBV4-2,few,-,TGTGCCAGCAGCCAAGAGGAAGCGGGGAGGAGGGCGCTCTCTAACTATGGCTACACCTTC,CASSQEEAGRRALSNYGYTF
TRBJ2-5,TRBV20-1,many,-,TGCAGTGCTAGAGACAAAGAGACCCAGTACTTC,CSARDKETQYF
TRBJ2-7,TRBV20-1,-,TRBD2,TGCAGTGCTAGGGGACTAGCGGGAGTAGCCCACGAGCAGTACTTC,CSARGLAGVAHEQYF
TRBJ2-4,TRBV30,-,TRBD2,TGTGCCTGGAGTACATTATCGGGGGGGAGCAAAAACATTCAGTACTTC,CAWSTLSGGSKNIQYF
TRBJ2-5,TRBV5-1,many,-,TGCGCCAGCAGCTTGGAAGGGAGACAAGAGACCCAGTACTTC,CASSLEGRQETQYF
TRBJ1-1,TRBV4-1,few,TRBD1,TGCGCCAGCAGCCAAATCGGCCCGACAGGGGCTGAAGCTTTCTTT,CASSQIGPTGAEAFF
TRBJ2-5,TRBV9,-,TRBD1,TGTGCCAGCAGCCCTCGGTTAGGGGGCGTTGGAGAGACCCAGTACTTC,CASSPRLGGVGETQYF
TRBJ2-5,TRBV20-1,few,-,TGCAGTGTTCCCACACTGGGACTTCAAGAGACCCAGTACTTC,CSVPTLGLQETQYF
TRBJ2-6,TRBV5-1,-,-,TGCGCCAGCAGCTTGGCGCGACAAACTTCTGGGGCCAACGTCCTGACTTTC,CASSLARQTSGANVLTF
TRBJ2-1,TRBV20-1,-,-,TGCAGTGCTAGGTATCGTCCGGATGAGCAGTTCTTC,CSARYRPDEQFF
TRBJ2-2,TRBV7-9,-,TRBD2,TGTGCCAGCAGCTTCGGACTAGCGGGGGGAACCGGGGAGCTGTTTTTT,CASSFGLAGGTGELFF
TRBJ2-7,TRBV5-1,-,-,TGCGCCAGCAGCACGACAGGTGGGGAGCAGTACTTC,CASSTTGGEQYF
TRBJ2-1,TRBV6-1,-,-,TGTGCCAGCAGGGTTGGGGGGACCACAAAATGGGAGCAGTTCTTC,CASRVGGTTKWEQFF
TRBJ1-4,TRBV12-3/TRBV12-4,-,-,TGTGCCAGCAGATTATCCGAGGAAAAACTGTTTTTT,CASRLSEEKLFF
TRBJ1-1,TRBV28,few,TRBD1,TGTGCCAGCAGTAGGACAGGGATGAGGTTGAACACTGAAGCTTTCTTT,CASSRTGMRLNTEAFF
TRBJ1-2,TRBV12-3/TRBV12-4,few,TRBD1,TGTGCCAGCGCCACAGGGGGAAACTATGGCTACACCTTC,CASATGGNYGYTF
TRBJ2-7,TRBV20-1,-,TRBD2,TGCAGTGCTAGAAGGACTAGTTCTTGGTACGAGCAGTACTTC,CSARRTSSWYEQYF
TRBJ2-5,TRBV12-3/TRBV12-4,-,-,TGTGCCAGCAGTTCAGGAGGAGGACTTTGGGAGACCCAGTACTTC,CASSSGGGLWETQYF
TRBJ2-3,TRBV7-2,few,-,TGTGCCAGCAGCTCCAGCCCCACAGATACGCAGTATTTT,CASSSSPTDTQYF
TRBJ1-4,TRBV6-5,-,TRBD1,TGTGCCAGCAGTAAACAGGGGCTTGTGAATGAAAAACTGTTTTTT,CASSKQGLVNEKLFF
TRBJ2-1,TRBV20-1,few,-,TGCAGTGCTAGTGACCCCACACCTAACTCCTACAATGAGCAGTTCTTC,CSASDPTPNSYNEQFF
TRBJ1-6,TRBV18,-,-,TGTGCCAGCTCACCTCAGAGGGAGGGGAATTCACCCCTCCACTTT,CASSPQREGNSPLHF
TRBJ1-2,TRBV12-5,-,TRBD1,TGTGCTAGTGGTTTGGGGCAGGGGGCGATCTATGGCTACACCTTC,CASGLGQGAIYGYTF
TRBJ1-5,TRBV2,few,TRBD1,TGTGCCAGCAGTGAAATGACAGGGAGCAATCAGCCCCAGCATTTT,CASSEMTGSNQPQHF
TRBJ2-5,TRBV7-2,few,-,TGTGCCAGCAGCCACCCCGGGTCCCAAGAGACCCAGTACTTC,CASSHPGSQETQYF
TRBJ2-3,TRBV24-1,-,TRBD1,TGTGCCACCAGCGCTAGGGTTTGGGGACAGGGGGGCACAGATACGCAGTATTTT,CATSARVWGQGGTDTQYF
TRBJ2-3,TRBV2,-,TRBD1,TGTGCCAGCAATCGTAGGGGGCGGAAAGATACGCAGTATTTT,CASNRRGRKDTQYF
TRBJ1-1,TRBV12-3/TRBV12-4,-,-,TGTGCCAGCGGAGGCTTCGGCAGGGTGTTCCCGGGTACGACTGAAGCTTTCTTT,CASGGFGRVFPGTTEAFF
TRBJ1-4,TRBV19,-,-,TGTGCCAGTAGTAGGGCAGTTAATGAAAAACTGTTTTTT,CASSRAVNEKLFF
TRBJ2-7,TRBV28,few,-,TGTGCCAGCAGTTTAAGGGAGAGAGGGAAGAGGTCCTACGAGCAGTACTTC,CASSLRERGKRSYEQYF